This TCR beta chain was identified in a study of OX40 agonist ivuxolimab in advanced cancers. In terms of the full investigation: Ivuxolimab, which targeted the costimulatory receptor OX40 (CD134), was an agonistic, fully human IgG2 monoclonal antibody. Intravenous ivuxolimab was administered to patients every 2 weeks at six dose levels: 0.01, 0.1, 0.3, 1.5, 3 and 10 mg/kg. Of the approximately 50 dose-escalation patients, hepatocellular carcinoma was present in about 20, melanoma in approximately 15, renal cell carcinoma in 9 and head and neck cancer in 9. In the dose-escalation cohort, 82.7% of patients were male, and the mean age was approximately 60 years, with a range of 23 to 79. Prior anti-PD-1, anti-PD-L1 or anti-CTLA-4 therapy was permitted, and checkpoint inhibitors had been received by less than 45% of dose-escalation patients. Partial responses occurred in three dose-escalation patients: two with cutaneous melanoma and one with hepatocellular carcinoma. The purpose of peripheral TCRbeta sequencing was to test whether ivuxolimab changed TCR sequence diversity and led to clonal T-cell expansion. The paper reports the monotherapy dose-escalation portion (N of about 50 patients) of the phase I ivuxolimab trial.

CDR1 SGHNT and CDR2 YENEEA are derived from the germline V gene. Inclusive of the bounding cysteine and phenylalanine, the CDR3 is 11 residues long. Only CDR3 DNA remains: 33 bases, in frame from the first base. Trimming takes 4 bases from V and 8 bases from J, and the germline ends sit 5 bases apart. Genomic DNA was isolated from the sorted cells so that the TCRbeta CDR3 region could be sequenced. TCRbeta CDR3 regions were sequenced using the immunoSEQ Assay. TCRdb mirrors the immuneACCESS table, restricted to in-frame sequences. Some clones are absent from its copies; in checked studies, under half trace to an unresolved V gene, and the reason for the others is unknown. The sample records about 67,000 clones, 85% to 90% of which are singletons. More than 3.5% of the sample goes to the ten largest clones. The full study reports these points: Partial responders in the 0.1-3.0 mg/kg groups had among the lowest normalized peripheral clonal expansion, especially among CD8+ T cells. At doses of 0.1 to 3.0 mg/kg, clonal expansion of both CD4+ and CD8+ blood T cells was observed from baseline to week 6. Low levels of normalized T-cell clonal expansion were also seen in some patients who did not respond. Antigen specificity was not determined for the clonally expanded peripheral T cells. After ivuxolimab, CD8+ T cells had more expanded clones than CD4+ T cells on average.

Comments on this clone: Its specific antigen is unknown. The record has no base qualities; no much larger clone is one base away.

Patients with autoimmune disease history or receiving systemic immunosuppression were excluded from the trial. Peripheral blood for TCR sequencing was collected from all dose cohorts at baseline, on cycle 4 day 1, and on cycle 7 day 1. The samples were taken from a phase I, first-in-human, multicenter, open-label dose-escalation trial of ivuxolimab. Adults with locally advanced or metastatic melanoma, renal cell, hepatocellular, or head and neck squamous cell carcinoma were enrolled in the trial. Before TCR sequencing, CD4+ T cells and CD8+ T cells were sorted from peripheral blood as separate populations.

Here the sequenced sample was CD4+ or CD8+ T cells sorted from blood, taken in a trial of the OX40 agonist ivuxolimab. The chain couples TRBV11-3 to TRBJ1-4, with the D gene not clear enough to name. This TCR was recovered from an adult with an advanced solid tumor such as melanoma, head and neck, liver or kidney cancer. The CDR3 corresponds to CASSSREKLFF. The DNA reads as follows: TGTGCCAGCAGCTCCCGCGAAAAACTGTTTTTT.